This TCR beta chain is drawn from a study of shared clonotypes between healthy human individuals. Findings and caveats of the study: Naive subsets generally exceeded memory subsets in estimated richness. Owing to a small donor count, the genetic and exposure-history diversity represented was limited.

Assay used: immunoSEQ multiplex PCR; TCRdb lists only in-frame clones, some missing. The data hold just over 2,000,000 clones, with about 95% observed a single time. The CDR3 runs 14 residues. As concerns this clone: What it binds is unknown.

CD8 cells regarded as naive lacked CD45RO, were positively chosen for CCR7, and omitted terminally differentiated effector memory CD45RA+ cells. The sequenced material came from naive CD8+ T cells sorted from blood. The chain is built from TRBV12-1 and TRBJ2-5; the table gives TRBD2 as D, unverified against the DNA. TRBV12-1 counts as a pseudogene. The sequence came from a man between 18 and 29 years old in good health. CDR3 nucleotides: TGTGCCAGCAGCCCCGGGACTAGTCTTGGGACCCAGTACTTC. It encodes CASSPGTSLGTQYF.